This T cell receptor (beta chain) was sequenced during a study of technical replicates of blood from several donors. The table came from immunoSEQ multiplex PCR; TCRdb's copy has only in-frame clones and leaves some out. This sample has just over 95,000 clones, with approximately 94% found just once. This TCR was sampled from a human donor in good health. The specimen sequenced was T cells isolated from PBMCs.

The CDR3 spells CASSYQGTSPETQYF. The CDR3 region has the DNA TGTGCCAGCAGTTACCAGGGTACCTCCCCAGAGACCCAGTACTTC. The rearrangement uses TRBV6-5 and TRBJ2-5; tentative D call: TRBD1 (5 bases). V was cut by 2 bases and J by 4 bases, with 14 bases left in between. Germline V gene lookup returns CDR1 MNHEY and CDR2 SVGAGI. This CDR3 region has 15 residues.